Presented here are 9 T cell receptor beta chains from one specimen sequenced in a study of blood T cell repertoires in COVID-19. Clones were sequenced by immunoSEQ multiplex PCR, and TCRdb holds only the in-frame ones, with some missing. This sample has a few hundred thousand clones, with roughly 90% found just once. The sequencing sample was made of PBMCs or T cells enriched from blood (not recorded which). The receptors were sampled from a woman aged 35 to 49 who had recovered from COVID-19.

The chain links TRBV4-1 to TRBJ2-7; 7 nucleotides agree with TRBD2. Trimming cost V 3 bases and J 0 bases; bases outside gene matches: 5. CDR1 MGHRA and CDR2 YSYEKL come from the germline V gene. The CDR3 extends over 15 amino acids. The CDR3 region is CASSHVPGGSYEQYF. Written as DNA, the CDR3 is TGCGCCAGCAGCCACGTCCCGGGGGGCTCCTACGAGCAGTACTTC.

The chain combines TRBV30 with TRBJ1-3; TRBD1 matches 10 bases. Trimming cost V 2 bases and J 5 bases; bases outside gene matches: 12. CDR1 GTSNPN and CDR2 SVGIG come from the germline V gene (reference sequence). The CDR3 contains 17 residues. CDR3 sequence: CAWSSSKTGGARNTIYF. In nucleotides, the CDR3 is TGTGCCTGGAGTAGTTCAAAGACAGGGGGCGCGAGAAACACCATATATTTT.

The V and J genes are TRBV2 and TRBJ1-6; 7 positions agree with TRBD1. The CDR3 contains 14 residues. Unmatched junction bases numbered 8, after V lost 6 bases and J lost 9 bases. Germline CDR1 reads SNHLY; CDR2 reads FYNNEI. The CDR3 here is CASRLLQGTSPLHF. In DNA, the CDR3 is TGTGCCAGCAGATTGTTACAGGGGACTTCACCCCTCCACTTT.

V is TRBV30 and J is TRBJ2-3, with a weak D call TRBD2 (5 bases). The CDR3 extends over 17 amino acids. Germline CDR1 GTSNPN, CDR2 SVGIG (reference sequence). With 3 bases removed from V and 3 bases from J, the gap between germline ends came to 22 bases. In DNA, the CDR3 is TGTGCCTGGAGATTAAGTGGAGGCTTGGCCGTTACAGATACGCAGTATTTT. It encodes CAWRLSGGLAVTDTQYF.

The chain uses TRBV7-9 and TRBJ2-1, with D perhaps matching TRBD2 (5 bases). The CDR3 extends over 13 amino acids. CDR1 and CDR2 from the germline V gene are SEHNR and FQNEAQ (reference sequence). V gave up 3 bases and J gave up 6 bases, with 9 bases separating them. For the CDR3, the DNA is TGTGCCAGCAGCTTCCCGGCGGGCAATGAGCAGTTCTTC. Its translation: CASSFPAGNEQFF.

The chain couples TRBV3-1 (or the pseudogene TRBV3-2) to TRBJ1-2; D gene ambiguous. CDR1 and CDR2 (germline): LGHDT, YNNKEL (reference sequence). The CDR3 totals 15 residues. Trimming left V 1 base short and J 5 bases short, with 14 bases between. The CDR3 DNA reads as TGTGCCAGCAGCCAAGGCCAGGTATCCGGATATGGCTACACCTTC. Protein product: CASSQGQVSGYGYTF.

The V call is TRBV27, the J call TRBJ1-5; possible D gene TRBD1, 5 bases. CDR3 length: 13 residues. The V and J ends lost 3 bases and 5 bases respectively, with 8 bases between them. From germline, CDR1 is MNHEY and CDR2 SMNVEV (reference sequence). This CDR3 reads CASSLAGHQPQHF. CDR3 sequence (DNA): TGTGCCAGCAGTTTGGCAGGGCATCAGCCCCAGCATTTT.

This clone was observed a single time. This chain connects TRBV15 to TRBJ1-4; D not resolved. Germline V gives CDR1 LNHNV, CDR2 YYDKDF (reference sequence). This CDR3 comprises 15 residues. With 1 base removed from V and 3 bases from J, the gap between germline ends came to 9 bases. This CDR3 is CATSRGASSNEKLFF. The CDR3 nucleotides read TGTGCCACCAGCAGAGGAGCGAGTTCTAATGAAAAACTGTTTTTT.

This chain uses TRBV24-1 with TRBJ1-4; TRBD1 aligns across 7 bases. The germline V gene has CDR1 KGHDR and CDR2 SFDVKD. This CDR3 is built from 15 residues. J gave up 5 bases and V 6 bases, and 8 bases lay outside the gene matches. The CDR3 reads CATSIQEGANEKLFF. Written as DNA, the CDR3 is TGTGCCACCAGTATCCAGGAGGGGGCGAATGAAAAACTGTTTTTT.